These 31 T cell receptor beta chains were sequenced from one sample in a study of blood T cell repertoires in COVID-19. The data were produced by immunoSEQ multiplex PCR, yet TCRdb's version contains in-frame clones alone and is incomplete. The table lists roughly 30,000 clones, about 89% of them singletons. The sequenced sample was peripheral blood. The origin of the receptors is a man in his sixties with acute or convalescent COVID-19.

Here the CDR3 reads CASSLNRRNTEAFF. For the CDR3, the DNA is TGTGCCAGCAGCTTAAACAGAAGGAACACTGAAGCTTTCTTT. This sequence joins TRBV11-3 and TRBJ1-1; D unresolved. This CDR3 has 14 amino acids. V was cut by 2 bases and J by 1 base, with 8 bases left in between. Germline assignment: CDR1 SGHNT and CDR2 YENEEA.

The rearrangement uses TRBV19 and TRBJ1-3, with 8 bases identical to TRBD1. Germline CDR1 and CDR2: LNHDA and SQIVND (reference sequence). The CDR3 sequence is 14 residues long. J gave up 14 bases and V 6 bases, and 15 bases lay outside the gene matches. CDR3 sequence reads: CASRPGGANSRLYF. The CDR3 nucleotides are TGTGCCAGTAGACCAGGGGGCGCGAACTCTCGATTATATTTT.

The J gene is TRBJ1-5, the V gene TRBV14, with 8 bases lining up with TRBD1. Trimming at V came to 1 base and at J to 6 bases, leaving 5 bases not matched to a gene. The CDR3 is 15 residues long. Per the germline V gene, CDR1 is SGHDN and CDR2 is FVKESK. CDR3 sequence: CASSQGQGASQPQHF. CDR3 DNA sequence: TGTGCCAGCAGCCAAGGCCAGGGGGCGAGTCAGCCCCAGCATTTT.

This chain links TRBV7-9 with TRBJ2-5; the match to TRBD1 covers 9 bases. CDR1 and CDR2 (germline): SEHNR, FQNEAQ (reference sequence). The V segment lost 5 bases and the J segment 5 bases; nucleotides outside the gene matches: 6. The CDR3 spans 14 residues. CDR3 residues: CASSQGQGRETQYF. As DNA, the CDR3 is TGTGCCAGCAGCCAGGGACAGGGTCGGGAGACCCAGTACTTC.

The chain has TRBV11-2 and TRBJ2-2; 10 positions agree with TRBD2. V lost 6 bases and J lost 4; bases outside the gene matches: 5. The CDR3 loop spans 15 amino acids. In germline, CDR1 is SGHAT, CDR2 FQNNGV. This CDR3 reads CASRPRTSGTGELFF. In nucleotides, the CDR3 is TGTGCCAGCAGACCCCGGACTAGCGGCACCGGGGAGCTGTTTTTT.

The chain carries TRBV27 and TRBJ1-5; the D gene is possibly TRBD1 (5 bases). CDR3 length: 13 residues. Germline V gene sequence: CDR1 MNHEY, CDR2 SMNVEV (reference sequence). Trimming cost V 4 bases and J 9 bases, with 13 bases left between them. The CDR3 DNA reads TGTGCCAGCAGTTGGGCAGCTCAGGGGCCCCAGCATTTT. This translates into CASSWAAQGPQHF.

This clone was counted only a few times. The chain uses TRBV30 and TRBJ2-2, with a possible D match to TRBD2 (5 bases). V dropped 0 bases and J dropped 0 bases, with 11 bases sitting between them. The V gene's germline CDR1 is GTSNPN and CDR2 SVGIG (reference sequence). The CDR3 has 16 residues. CDR3 nucleotides: TGTGCCTGGAGTGTAACTTTGCGGGCGAACACCGGGGAGCTGTTTTTT. Translation: CAWSVTLRANTGELFF.

The J gene is TRBJ2-7, the V gene TRBV5-1; TRBD2 agrees at 7 bases. With 0 bases clipped from V and 3 bases from J, the junction kept 3 bases outside the gene matches. The CDR3 is 14 amino acids. In germline, CDR1 is SGHRS, CDR2 YFSETQ. CDR3 in DNA: TGCGCCAGCAGCTTGGCGTCTAGCGGCTACGAGCAGTACTTC. It codes for CASSLASSGYEQYF. The full variable domain, in which reference TRBV5-1 and TRBJ2-7 provide the parts outside the CDR3, is KAGVTQTPRYLIKTRGQQVTLSCSPISGHRSVSWYQQTPGQGLQFLFEYFSETQRNKGNFPGRFSGRQFSNSRSEMNVSTLELGDSALYLCASSLASSGYEQYFGPGTRLTVT.

This clone was seen a single time. The chain is built from TRBV5-1 and TRBJ1-4, with a possible D match to TRBD1 (5 bases). This CDR3 has 14 amino acids. V lost 5 bases and J lost 7, with 15 bases in between. The germline CDR1 and CDR2 sequences are SGHRS and YFSETQ. The CDR3 reads CASRAMGRGEKLFF. CDR3 nucleotides: TGCGCCAGCAGGGCTATGGGGCGGGGTGAAAAACTGTTTTTT.

The V and J genes are TRBV6-5 and TRBJ2-7; 7 nucleotides agree with TRBD1. V shed 7 bases, J shed 3 bases, and the junction held 12 bases outside the gene matches. This CDR3 spans 15 amino acids. CDR1 and CDR2 (germline): MNHEY, SVGAGI. In DNA, the CDR3 is TGTGCCAGCAACGAACTCGGGACAGCTAACTACGAGCAGTACTTC. The encoded protein is CASNELGTANYEQYF.

V and J are TRBV28 and TRBJ1-3; D is unresolved. CDR3 size: 12 residues. CDR1 and CDR2 from the germline V gene are MDHEN and SYDVKM. With 1 base removed from V and 9 bases from J, the gap between germline ends came to 7 bases. The CDR3 region is CASSLSEGTIYF. CDR3 nucleotides: TGTGCCAGCAGTTTATCGGAGGGCACCATATATTTT.

This clone was recorded only once. The chain recombines TRBV4-3 with TRBJ2-2; possibly TRBD2 for D (5 bases). The CDR3 runs to 16 residues. Trimming removed 0 bases from V and 3 bases from J, with 11 bases in between. CDR1 LGHNA and CDR2 YSLEER come from the germline V gene. CDR3 region: CASSQDRGTDTGELFF. The CDR3 bases are TGCGCCAGCAGCCAAGACCGGGGTACGGACACCGGGGAGCTGTTTTTT.

The rearrangement links TRBV2 to TRBJ2-3, with D possibly TRBD1 on 6 matching bases. This CDR3 has 14 amino acids. Trimming cost V 5 bases and J 3 bases, with 12 bases left between them. Germline CDR1 reads SNHLY; CDR2 reads FYNNEI. CDR3 loop: CASSRYRETDTQYF. As DNA, the CDR3 is TGTGCCAGCAGTCGATACAGGGAAACAGATACGCAGTATTTT. Full variable domain (outside the CDR3, taken from reference TRBV2 and TRBJ2-3): EPEVTQTPSHQVTQMGQEVILRCVPISNHLYFYWYRQILGQKVEFLVSFYNNEISEKSEIFDDQFSVERPDGSNFTLKIRSTKLEDSAMYFCASSRYRETDTQYFGPGTRLTVL.

V and J are TRBV5-4 and TRBJ2-3, with D unclear. This CDR3 contains 14 residues. CDR1 and CDR2 from the germline V gene are SGHNT and YYREEE (reference sequence). V shed 4 bases and J shed 2 bases, with 11 bases lying between them. In DNA form, the CDR3 reads TGTGCCAGCAGCCTGGACGGGTTCACAGATACGCAGTATTTT. This sequence encodes CASSLDGFTDTQYF.

This clone has only one observation. The gene calls are TRBV7-9 and TRBJ2-5; 12 nucleotides agree with TRBD2. The V gene end was trimmed by 4 bases and the J gene end by 5 bases; junction bases not matched to a gene: 2. The CDR3 covers 14 residues. Germline V gene data show CDR1 as SEHNR and CDR2 as FQNEAQ (reference sequence). The CDR3 region has the DNA TGTGCCAGCAGCTCGACTAGCGGGAGTGAGACCCAGTACTTC. Translated: CASSSTSGSETQYF.

The rearrangement links TRBV30 to TRBJ2-5, with D possibly being TRBD1 (5 bases). The CDR3 spans 13 residues. With 5 bases removed from V and 6 bases from J, the gap between germline ends came to 16 bases. Germline assignment: CDR1 GTSNPN and CDR2 SVGIG (reference sequence). In nucleotides, the CDR3 is TGTGCCTGGGAGTGGGGCAAGGCAAAGACCCAGTACTTC. It yields the protein CAWEWGKAKTQYF.

This chain links TRBV19 with TRBJ1-1; D perhaps matches TRBD1 (6 bases). V was shortened by 6 bases and J by 2 bases, with 22 bases between the two germline ends. CDR1 is LNHDA, CDR2 SQIVND, per germline (reference sequence). There are 17 residues in the CDR3. In nucleotides, the CDR3 is TGTGCCAGTAGCTTACAGGGAGAGAGGTTTCTAAACACTGAAGCTTTCTTT. This translates into CASSLQGERFLNTEAFF.

The chain has TRBV1 and TRBJ1-5; the listed D gene, TRBD1, was not tested against the DNA. TRBV1 is a documented pseudogene. The CDR3 runs 16 residues. This chain's CDR3 is CTSSRQLTGAPVPQHF. Written as DNA, the CDR3 is TGCACCAGCAGCCGACAATTGACAGGGGCCCCTGTGCCCCAGCATTTT.

This clone was recorded once. This chain links TRBV27 with TRBJ1-2; D unresolved. CDR1 and CDR2 (germline): MNHEY, SMNVEV (reference sequence). CDR3 length: 13 amino acids. V was clipped by 3 bases and J by 2 bases, with 7 bases between them. The CDR3: CASSLRLNYGYTF. In nucleotides, the CDR3 is TGTGCCAGCAGTTTGAGGCTCAACTATGGCTACACCTTC.

This clone was seen just once. V and J are TRBV19 and TRBJ1-5; no clear D gene. The CDR3 loop spans 16 amino acids. CDR1 and CDR2 from the germline V gene are LNHDA and SQIVND (reference sequence). Trimming took off 3 bases at V and 3 bases at J, with 15 bases between the two ends. In DNA form, the CDR3 reads TGTGCCAGTAGTATTAGCCGGGTCGGGTCCAATCAGCCCCAGCATTTT. It specifies CASSISRVGSNQPQHF.

The chain combines TRBV12-2 with TRBJ2-5; the D call in the table, TRBD2, was not verified against the DNA. TRBV12-2 is deemed a pseudogene. CDR3 size: 16 residues. This CDR3 is CASRLLILGGQETQYF. The CDR3 nucleotides are TGTGCAAGTCGCTTATTAATTTTGGGGGGGCAAGAGACCCAGTACTTC.

V gene TRBV28 combines with J gene TRBJ1-2; D unclear. The V and J ends lost 5 bases and 6 bases respectively, with 19 bases between them. Germline V CDR1 and CDR2: MDHEN, SYDVKM. This CDR3 has 15 residues. CDR3 in DNA: TGTGCCAGCAGTCTCCTGGGATCCCTAGCGGATGGCTACACCTTC. Encoded protein: CASSLLGSLADGYTF.

The chain joins TRBV19 to TRBJ2-3; TRBD2 agrees at 14 bases. This CDR3 is built from 15 residues. Germline V lookup: CDR1 LNHDA, CDR2 SQIVND (reference sequence). Trimming removed 7 bases from V and 2 bases from J; junction bases left unmatched: 2. CDR3 DNA: TGTGCCAGTACGGGACTAGCGGGAGTCACAGATACGCAGTATTTT. Translated, it gives CASTGLAGVTDTQYF.

The genes are TRBV7-6 and TRBJ1-4, with TRBD1 identical over 8 bases. The CDR3 loop spans 15 amino acids. Germline assignment: CDR1 SGHVS and CDR2 FNYEAQ. J was trimmed by 9 bases and V by 0 bases; bases with no gene match: 6. The CDR3 DNA reads TGTGCCAGCAGCTTAGCTGCAGGACAGGGTCAAAAACTGTTTTTT. It specifies CASSLAAGQGQKLFF.

This chain joins TRBV27 and TRBJ1-1; 7 nucleotides line up with TRBD1. Looked up from germline, CDR1 is MNHEY and CDR2 is SMNVEV (reference sequence). V trimming: 4 bases; J trimming: 0 bases; junction bases outside the gene matches: 5. This CDR3 spans 15 amino acids. The DNA for the CDR3 is TGTGCCAGCAGTTCACCGACAGGGTTGAACACTGAAGCTTTCTTT. It codes for CASSSPTGLNTEAFF.

The gene calls are TRBV18 and TRBJ2-5; 8 nucleotides match TRBD2. The length of the CDR3 is 17 residues. Germline values: CDR1 KGHSH, CDR2 LQKENI. The V gene end was trimmed by 3 bases and the J gene end by 4 bases; junction bases not matched to a gene: 13. CDR3 residues: CASSPRLTSDRGETQYF. CDR3 DNA: TGTGCCAGCTCACCTAGGTTGACTAGCGATCGAGGAGAGACCCAGTACTTC. Full variable domain (outside the CDR3, taken from reference TRBV18 and TRBJ2-5): NAGVMQNPRHLVRRRGQEARLRCSPMKGHSHVYWYRQLPEEGLKFMVYLQKENIIDESGMPKERFSAEFPKEGPSILRIQQVVRGDSAAYFCASSPRLTSDRGETQYFGPGTRLLVL.

The chain is built from TRBV18 and TRBJ2-6, with TRBD1 as a possible D gene (5 bases). The germline V gene encodes CDR1 KGHSH and CDR2 LQKENI. Trimming took off 6 bases at V and 0 bases at J, with 15 bases between the two ends. The CDR3 runs to 17 residues. The CDR3 loop is CASSLQTGISGANVLTF. The CDR3 DNA is TGTGCCAGCTCCCTCCAAACAGGAATCTCTGGGGCCAACGTCCTGACTTTC.

The rearrangement uses TRBV5-1 and TRBJ2-5, with TRBD1 matching over 9 bases. In germline, CDR1 is SGHRS, CDR2 YFSETQ. CDR3 length equals 16 residues. V was clipped by 4 bases and J by 7 bases; unmatched bases: 14. The DNA for the CDR3 is TGCGCCAGCAGCCCTGGGACAGGGAGAGGGTCGGCGACCCAGTACTTC. The encoded protein is CASSPGTGRGSATQYF.

The rearrangement links TRBV7-9 to TRBJ1-1; D gene unclear. CDR1 is SEHNR, CDR2 FQNEAQ, per germline (reference sequence). V was shortened by 8 bases and J by 2 bases, with 9 bases between the two germline ends. This CDR3 has 12 residues. CDR3 residues: CASGQVNTEAFF. The CDR3 DNA is TGTGCCAGCGGGCAGGTAAACACTGAAGCTTTCTTT.

The V call is TRBV6-2 or TRBV6-3, the J call TRBJ2-5, with 7 nucleotides matching TRBD1. Germline V gene lookup returns CDR1 MNHEY and CDR2 SVGEGT. V dropped 2 bases and J dropped 0; count of bases not matched to a gene: 3. CDR3 length equals 15 residues. The CDR3 is CASSYLGTDQETQYF. The CDR3 bases are TGTGCCAGCAGTTACCTGGGGACAGACCAAGAGACCCAGTACTTC.

A few counts support this clone. V usage is TRBV6-5 and J usage is TRBJ1-6; TRBD1 matches 8 bases. This CDR3 is built from 13 residues. Per the germline V gene, CDR1 is MNHEY and CDR2 is SVGAGI. V lost 4 bases to trimming and J lost 12 bases; unmatched junction nucleotides: 5. The CDR3: CASSSQGAGPLHF. The CDR3 coding sequence is TGTGCCAGCAGTTCCCAGGGGGCAGGACCCCTCCACTTT.